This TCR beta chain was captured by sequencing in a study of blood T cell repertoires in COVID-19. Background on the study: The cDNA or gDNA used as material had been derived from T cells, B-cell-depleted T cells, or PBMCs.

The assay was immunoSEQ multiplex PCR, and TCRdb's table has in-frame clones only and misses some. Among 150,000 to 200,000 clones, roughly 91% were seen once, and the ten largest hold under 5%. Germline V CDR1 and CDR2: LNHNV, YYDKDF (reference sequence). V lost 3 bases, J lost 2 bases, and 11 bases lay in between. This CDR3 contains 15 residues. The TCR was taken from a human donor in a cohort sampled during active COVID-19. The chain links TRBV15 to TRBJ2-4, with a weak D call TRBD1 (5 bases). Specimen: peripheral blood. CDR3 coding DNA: TGTGCCACCAGCAGTTCTCAGGGTACCAAAAACATTCAGTACTTC. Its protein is CATSSSQGTKNIQYF.